These T cell receptor beta chains were read from a single sample in a study of T cells and copy number aberrations in small-cell lung cancer. Assay used: immunoSEQ multiplex PCR; TCRdb lists only in-frame clones, some missing. The data show about 6,600 clones, around 69% seen once. Sequenced sample: normal tissue next to the tumor. These TCRs come from a woman between 65 and 79 years old with small cell lung cancer. Some clones in this sample may be carry-over from other donors' samples. The CDR3 runs from the conserved cysteine through the conserved F or W. The D gene is left open where the match is weak. Clone size is stated in some rows and not others, as once, few, many or a class when expanded.

d_gene,v_gene,abundance,j_gene,CDR3nt,CDR3aa
-,TRBV21-1,-,TRBJ1-2,TGTGCCACCATTCTCGGTCGAGGCTACACCTTC,CATILGRGYTF
TRBD2,TRBV14,few,TRBJ2-1,TGTGCCAGCAGCCTCAGAGAGGCGAGCGGGAGGTACAATGAGCAGTTCTTC,CASSLREASGRYNEQFF
TRBD2,TRBV7-8,-,TRBJ2-7,TGTGCCAGCACCGAGCGGGGGTCTAACAACGAGCAGTACTTC,CASTERGSNNEQYF
TRBD2,TRBV4-3,few,TRBJ2-1,TGCGCCAGCAGCCAGGTAGCGGGAGACAGATACAATGAGCAGTTCTTC,CASSQVAGDRYNEQFF
-,TRBV6-5,once,TRBJ1-5,TGTGCCAGCAGCGGGGACCGAAATCAGCCCCAGCATTTT,CASSGDRNQPQHF
TRBD2,TRBV6-5,medium-sized,TRBJ2-1,TGTGCCAGCAGCCTATCTAGCGGGGGGTACAATGAGCAGTTCTTC,CASSLSSGGYNEQFF
-,TRBV30,-,TRBJ1-1,TGTGCCTGGAGTCCCCCCCTGGTGAACACTGAAGCTTTCTTT,CAWSPPLVNTEAFF
TRBD1,TRBV19,-,TRBJ1-1,TGTGCCACAGGGGACAGGTTGAACACTAAAGCTTTCTTT,CATGDRLNTKAFF
TRBD2,TRBV27,-,TRBJ2-7,TGTGCCAGCAAACTAGCGTATCAGTACACCTACGAGCAGTACTTC,CASKLAYQYTYEQYF
-,TRBV4-3,once,TRBJ1-1,TGCGCCAGCAGTCGGACGGTGAACACTGAAGCTTTCTTT,CASSRTVNTEAFF
TRBD2,TRBV5-6,-,TRBJ2-1,TGTGCCAGCAGCTGGGGTGGACTAGGAGACAATGAGCAGTTCTTC,CASSWGGLGDNEQFF
-,TRBV18,few,TRBJ2-6,TGTGCCAGCTCAGAGCGTCCCAACCGGTCTGGGGCCAACGTCCTGACTTTC,CASSERPNRSGANVLTF
TRBD1,TRBV25-1,-,TRBJ1-2,TGTGCCAGCAGTGAACAGGGGGCGAGTCGGGGCTACACCTTC,CASSEQGASRGYTF
TRBD1,TRBV27,large,TRBJ2-5,TGTGCCAGCAGTTTCGGACAGGGGGAGACCCAGTACTTC,CASSFGQGETQYF
-,TRBV28,-,TRBJ2-7,TGTGCCAGCAGTTTGCCAGGGTCCCACTACGAGCAGTACTTC,CASSLPGSHYEQYF
-,TRBV11-1,-,TRBJ2-3,TGTGCCAGCAGCTTGCGAGTGGGATCCACAGATACGCAGTATTTT,CASSLRVGSTDTQYF
-,TRBV10-2,-,TRBJ1-2,TGCGCCAGCAAGGACGGGATCTATGGCTATACCTTC,CASKDGIYGYTF
-,TRBV7-8,-,TRBJ1-4,TGTGCCAGCAGCCTCATGCAGGGGTCTAATGAAAAACTGTTTTTT,CASSLMQGSNEKLFF
-,TRBV6-6,-,TRBJ2-5,TGTGCCAGCAGTTACTCCCAGGGTGGCCAAGAGACCCAGTACTTC,CASSYSQGGQETQYF
-,TRBV5-6,-,TRBJ2-1,TGTGCCAGCAGCGCAGGGGTTAACAATGAGCAGTTCTTC,CASSAGVNNEQFF
-,TRBV20-1,-,TRBJ2-1,TGCAGTGCTAGAGGCCGGGGTGAGCAGTTCTTC,CSARGRGEQFF
TRBD2,TRBV9,-,TRBJ2-2,TGTGCCAGCAGCTCAACTAGCGGGAGGCTGGGGGACGGGGAGCTGTTTTTT,CASSSTSGRLGDGELFF
TRBD1,TRBV29-1,-,TRBJ2-6,TGCAGCGTTGAAGATCTGGACAGGATCTCTGGGGCCAACGTCCTGACTTTC,CSVEDLDRISGANVLTF
TRBD2,TRBV7-2,-,TRBJ2-3,TGTGCCAGCAGCTTCTCTAGCGGGATGACAGATACGCAGTATTTT,CASSFSSGMTDTQYF
-,TRBV15,-,TRBJ1-2,TGTGCCACCAGCAGTGGAAGTAACTATGGCTACACCTTC,CATSSGSNYGYTF
-,TRBV19,few,TRBJ2-1,TGTGCCAGTAGTATTTCAAGCGGAAATAATGAGCAGTTCTTC,CASSISSGNNEQFF
-,TRBV10-3,-,TRBJ2-3,TGTGCCATCAGCGGGGGCAGCACAGATACGCAGTATTTT,CAISGGSTDTQYF
-,TRBV30,-,TRBJ2-1,TGTGCCTGGAGTGTCGTTTGGCGAGAGCAGTTCTTC,CAWSVVWREQFF
-,TRBV6-6,-,TRBJ2-1,TGTGCCAGCAGTCTAGGGCGGGACTTCAAAAATGAGCAGTTCTTC,CASSLGRDFKNEQFF
-,TRBV7-8,medium-sized,TRBJ1-5,TGTGCCAGCAGCCTCAACCGGGGCAATCAGCCCCAGCATTTT,CASSLNRGNQPQHF
TRBD1,TRBV5-1,-,TRBJ2-1,TGCGCCAGCAGCTTGGACCCGGGACAGGGAGATGAGCAGTTCTTC,CASSLDPGQGDEQFF